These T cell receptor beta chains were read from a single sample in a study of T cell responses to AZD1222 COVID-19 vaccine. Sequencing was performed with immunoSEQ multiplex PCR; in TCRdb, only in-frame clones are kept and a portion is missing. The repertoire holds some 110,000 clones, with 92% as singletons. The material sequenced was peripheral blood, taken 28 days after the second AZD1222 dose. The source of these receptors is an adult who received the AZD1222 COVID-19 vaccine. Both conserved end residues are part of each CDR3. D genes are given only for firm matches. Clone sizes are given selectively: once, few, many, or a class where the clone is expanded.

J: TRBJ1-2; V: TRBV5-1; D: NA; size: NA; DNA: TGCGCCAGCAGCTTAACCCAGGGGAATAATGGCTACACCTTC; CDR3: CASSLTQGNNGYTF
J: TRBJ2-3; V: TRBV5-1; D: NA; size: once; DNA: TGCGCCAGCAGCTTGCTGGGCACAGATACGCAGTATTTT; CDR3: CASSLLGTDTQYF
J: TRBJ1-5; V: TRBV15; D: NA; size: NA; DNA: TGTGCCACCAGCAGAGGGTGGGAAAATCAGCCCCAGCATTTT; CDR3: CATSRGWENQPQHF
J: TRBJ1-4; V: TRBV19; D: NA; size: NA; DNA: TGTGCCAGCGGCAGGAGTCCCTCAACTAATGAAAAACTGTTTTTT; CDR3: CASGRSPSTNEKLFF
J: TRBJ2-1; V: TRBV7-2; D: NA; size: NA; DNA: TGTGCCAGCAGCTTCCTCCGAACCCCGGGGAATGAGCAGTTCTTC; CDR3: CASSFLRTPGNEQFF
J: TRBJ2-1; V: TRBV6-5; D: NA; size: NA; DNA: TGTGCCAGCAGTTACTCTCTCCACTCGTCCTACAATGAGCAGTTCTTC; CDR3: CASSYSLHSSYNEQFF
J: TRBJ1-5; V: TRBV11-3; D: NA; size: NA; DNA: TGTGCCAGCACCGGACCGACGGATAGCAATCAGCCCCAGCATTTT; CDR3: CASTGPTDSNQPQHF
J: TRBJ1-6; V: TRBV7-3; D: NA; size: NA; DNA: TGTGCCAGCAGCTTTGACAGAGACAATTCACCCCTCCACTTT; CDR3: CASSFDRDNSPLHF
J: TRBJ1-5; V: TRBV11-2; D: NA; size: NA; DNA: TGTGCCAGCAGCTTAATAGGAGGGGATCAGCCCCAGCATTTT; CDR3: CASSLIGGDQPQHF
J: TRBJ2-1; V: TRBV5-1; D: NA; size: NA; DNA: TGCGCCAGCAGCTTGGGGACGGCTGGGGATGAGCAGTTCTTC; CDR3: CASSLGTAGDEQFF
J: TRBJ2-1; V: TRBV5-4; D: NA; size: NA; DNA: TGTGCCAGCAGCTTGGCCCCCGGGACGCGAAATGAGCAGTTCTTC; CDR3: CASSLAPGTRNEQFF
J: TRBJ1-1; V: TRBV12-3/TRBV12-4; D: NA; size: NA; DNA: TGTGCCAGCAGTTTTAGTGGGCGCACTGAAGCTTTCTTT; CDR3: CASSFSGRTEAFF
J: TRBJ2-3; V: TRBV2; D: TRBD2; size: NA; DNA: TGTGCCAGCAGTGGAACTTCCCGCCCGGGACTAGCGGGACTCACAGATACGCAGTATTTT; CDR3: CASSGTSRPGLAGLTDTQYF
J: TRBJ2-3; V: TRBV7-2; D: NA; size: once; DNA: TGTGCCAGCAGCTTTACAGGGCTTTTCACAGATACGCAGTATTTT; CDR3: CASSFTGLFTDTQYF
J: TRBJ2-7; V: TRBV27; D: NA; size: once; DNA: TGTGCCAGCAGCACGACGGGGGTCGAGCAGTACTTC; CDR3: CASSTTGVEQYF
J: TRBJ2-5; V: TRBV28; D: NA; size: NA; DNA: TGTGCCAGCAGTCCAGGGACATCCTTGAGAGAGACCCAGTACTTC; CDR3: CASSPGTSLRETQYF
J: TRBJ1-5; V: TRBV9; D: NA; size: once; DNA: TGTGCCAGCAGCGTAGACAAGTATAGCAATCAGCCCCAGCATTTT; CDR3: CASSVDKYSNQPQHF
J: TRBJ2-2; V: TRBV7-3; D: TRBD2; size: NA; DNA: TGTGCCAGCAGCTCTCGGACTAGTAAAGGCACCGGGGAGCTGTTTTTT; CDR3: CASSSRTSKGTGELFF
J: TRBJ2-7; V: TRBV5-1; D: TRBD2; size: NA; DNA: TGCGCCAGCACACGCACTAGCGGCCTCTACGAGCAGTACTTC; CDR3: CASTRTSGLYEQYF
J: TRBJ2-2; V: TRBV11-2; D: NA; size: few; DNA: TGTGCCAGCAGCTTAGTGAACACCGGGGAGCTGTTTTTT; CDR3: CASSLVNTGELFF
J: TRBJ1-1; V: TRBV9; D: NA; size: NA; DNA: TGTGCCAGCAGCCTCTTCGGGGGAACTGAAGCTTTCTTT; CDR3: CASSLFGGTEAFF
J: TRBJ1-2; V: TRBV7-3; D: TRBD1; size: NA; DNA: TGTGCCAGCAGCTTAGGACAGGGGGGGAGCTATGGCTACACCTTC; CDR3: CASSLGQGGSYGYTF
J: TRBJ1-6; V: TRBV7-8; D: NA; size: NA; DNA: TGTGCCAGCAGCTTAGAAGGACCTCAGGTTTCACCCCTCCACTTT; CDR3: CASSLEGPQVSPLHF
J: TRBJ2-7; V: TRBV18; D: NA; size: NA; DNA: TGTGCCAGCTCAACGAACAGGGCCTCCTACGAGCAGTACTTC; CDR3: CASSTNRASYEQYF
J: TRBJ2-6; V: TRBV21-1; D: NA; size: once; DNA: TGTGCCAGCAGCAAAGGGGGCAGGGACGTTCCGTCTGGGGCCAACGTCCTGACTTTC; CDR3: CASSKGGRDVPSGANVLTF
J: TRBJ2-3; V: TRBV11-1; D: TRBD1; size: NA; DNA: TGTGCCAGCAGCTTAGCGGACAGGGGGGGTACAGATACGCAGTATTTT; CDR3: CASSLADRGGTDTQYF
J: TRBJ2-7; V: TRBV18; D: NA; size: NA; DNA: TGTGCCAGCTCACCACCGGGCCGTACCTACGAGCAGTACTTC; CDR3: CASSPPGRTYEQYF
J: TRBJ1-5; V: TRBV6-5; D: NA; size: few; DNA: TGTGCCAGCAGTTACTCCGGGACGGTTAATCAGCCCCAGCATTTT; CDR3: CASSYSGTVNQPQHF
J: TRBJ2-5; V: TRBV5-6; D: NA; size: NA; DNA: TGTGCCAGCAGCTTGGCGCGAGAGCTACAAGAGACCCAGTACTTC; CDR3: CASSLARELQETQYF
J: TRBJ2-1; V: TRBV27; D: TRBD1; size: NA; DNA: TGTGCCAGCACCCTCAGGGGGACAAGCTATTACAATGAGCAGTTCTTC; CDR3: CASTLRGTSYYNEQFF
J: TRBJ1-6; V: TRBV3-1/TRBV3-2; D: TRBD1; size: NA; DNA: TGTGCCAGCAGCCAAGATAGGGACAGAGATTCACCCCTCCACTTT; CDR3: CASSQDRDRDSPLHF
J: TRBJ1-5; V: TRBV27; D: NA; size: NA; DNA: TGTGCCAGCAGTCCCCCGGGTCTTCATCAGCCCCAGCATTTT; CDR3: CASSPPGLHQPQHF
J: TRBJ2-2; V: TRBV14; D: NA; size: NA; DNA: TGTGCCAGCAGCCAAGATCGTCTGAACACCGGGGAGCTGTTTTTT; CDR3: CASSQDRLNTGELFF
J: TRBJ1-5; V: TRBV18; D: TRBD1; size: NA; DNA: TGTGCCAGCTCACGACAGGGATATAGCAATCAGCCCCAGCATTTT; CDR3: CASSRQGYSNQPQHF
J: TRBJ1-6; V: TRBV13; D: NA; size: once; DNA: TGTGCCAGCAGCCCAGAAAGCCTCTACTCCAGGGGTTTGGATTCACCCCTCCACTTT; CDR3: CASSPESLYSRGLDSPLHF
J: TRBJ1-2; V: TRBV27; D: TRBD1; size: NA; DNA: TGTGCCAGCAGTTTACTGCGTGGGACAGGGGTCTTGGGCTACACCTTC; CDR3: CASSLLRGTGVLGYTF
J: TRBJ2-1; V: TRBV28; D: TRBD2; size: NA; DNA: TGTGCCAGCAGTTTCGGGGGACTAGCGGGAGTAAAATCCTACAATGAGCAGTTCTTC; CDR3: CASSFGGLAGVKSYNEQFF
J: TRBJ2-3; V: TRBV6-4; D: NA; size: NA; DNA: TGTGCCAGCAGTGTAGGGACCCAAAGCACAGATACGCAGTATTTT; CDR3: CASSVGTQSTDTQYF
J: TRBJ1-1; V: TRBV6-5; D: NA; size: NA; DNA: TGTGCCAGCAAAAGGACAAAGAACACTGAAGCTTTCTTT; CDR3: CASKRTKNTEAFF
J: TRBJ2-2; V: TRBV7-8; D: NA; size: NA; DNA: TGTGCCAGCAGCGCGGGGCCCGGGGAGCTGTTTTTT; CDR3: CASSAGPGELFF
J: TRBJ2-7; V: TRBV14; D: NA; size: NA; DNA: TGTGCCAGCAGCCAAGTGGTCAGCAGCTACGAGCAGTACTTC; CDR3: CASSQVVSSYEQYF
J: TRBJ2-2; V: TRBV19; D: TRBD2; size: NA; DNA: TGTGCCAGTAGTCCGGGACTAGCGGGAGGGAATATACCCACCGGGGAGCTGTTTTTT; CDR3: CASSPGLAGGNIPTGELFF
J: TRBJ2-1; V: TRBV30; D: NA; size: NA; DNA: TGTGCCTGGAAAAGCGGTCACAATGAGCAGTTCTTC; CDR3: CAWKSGHNEQFF
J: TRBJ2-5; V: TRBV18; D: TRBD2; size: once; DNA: TGTGCCAGCTCACCAGTAGCGGGAGTAGGAGAGACCCAGTACTTC; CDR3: CASSPVAGVGETQYF
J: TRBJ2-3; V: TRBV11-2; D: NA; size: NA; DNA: TGTGCCAGCAGCTTATCACCCCTAGATGGCACAGATACGCAGTATTTT; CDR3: CASSLSPLDGTDTQYF
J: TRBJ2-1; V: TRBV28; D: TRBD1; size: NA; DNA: TGTGCCACCAGAGGACAGGGTAGGAGAAATGAGCAGTTCTTC; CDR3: CATRGQGRRNEQFF
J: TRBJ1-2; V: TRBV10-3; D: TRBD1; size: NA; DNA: TGTGCCATCAACGGGGACAGGGTCGATGGCTACACCTTC; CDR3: CAINGDRVDGYTF
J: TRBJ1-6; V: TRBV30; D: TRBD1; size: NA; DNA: TGTGCCTGGAGTGCGGACAGGGGTCAAAATAATTCACCCCTCCACTTT; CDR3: CAWSADRGQNNSPLHF
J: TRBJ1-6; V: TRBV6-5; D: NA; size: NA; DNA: TGTGCCAGCAAACAAACGAATTCACCCCTCCACTTT; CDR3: CASKQTNSPLHF